Listed here are 31 T cell receptor beta chains from one sample, sequenced in a study of T-cell memory formation after mild COVID-19. MiXCR was run by TCRdb on the 5' RACE reads, yielding one entry per CDR3 protein. The sample has hundreds of thousands of distinct CDR3 sequences, approximately 24% seen once. Material: PBMCs or a T cell subset sorted from them (not recorded which). These TCRs come from an adult woman who had mild COVID-19 (a few samples of this study predate the infection). Cell type and time point are not known.

V gene TRBV19 combines with J gene TRBJ1-1; tentatively, D is TRBD1 (6 bases). The V gene's germline CDR1 is LNHDA and CDR2 SQIVND (reference sequence). The CDR3 runs 14 residues. The V end lost 5 bases, the J end lost 3 bases, and 13 bases lay between the germline ends. CDR3 sequence reads: CASSDRTLDTEAFF. The CDR3 DNA reads as TGTGCCAGTAGTGACAGGACGTTGGACACTGAAGCTTTCTTT.

The gene calls are TRBV19 and TRBJ2-7, with TRBD1 matching over 7 bases. Germline values: CDR1 LNHDA, CDR2 SQIVND (reference sequence). V shed 3 bases and J 3 bases; nucleotides not matched to a gene: 14. CDR3 length equals 17 residues. For the CDR3, the DNA is TGTGCCAGTAGTATGTCAGGGGGAGAGATCTTTGGCTACGAGCAGTACTTC. It yields the protein CASSMSGGEIFGYEQYF.

CDR3 bases: TGCAGTGCCCCGACAGAGTCGACAGGCCTGAACTATGGCTACACCTTC. It codes for CSAPTESTGLNYGYTF. The chain couples TRBV20-1 to TRBJ1-2; a possible D gene is TRBD1 (6 bases). Looked up from germline, CDR1 is DFQATT and CDR2 is SNEGSKA (reference sequence). The CDR3 is made up of 16 amino acids. Trimming stripped 6 bases from V and 2 bases from J, with 22 bases between.

A few counts support this clonotype. The V gene is TRBV2, the J gene TRBJ2-7; D not certain. The CDR3 consists of 13 residues. In germline, CDR1 is SNHLY, CDR2 FYNNEI. V dropped 4 bases and J dropped 2 bases, with 9 bases sitting between them. CDR3 coding DNA: TGTGCCAGCAGTGTGTCTGGCCCCTACGAGCAGTACTTC. This sequence encodes CASSVSGPYEQYF.

DNA of the CDR3: TGTGCCAGCAGCGGGACAGGCGTCGGGGAAGCTTTCTTT. Protein sequence: CASSGTGVGEAFF. The genes are TRBV7-3 and TRBJ1-1; 8 bases agree with TRBD1. The ends lost 5 bases at V and 8 bases at J; junction bases unmatched: 7. This CDR3 is built from 13 residues. The V gene's germline CDR1 is SGHTA and CDR2 FQGTGA. Variable domain in full (rest from reference TRBV7-3 and TRBJ1-1): GAGVSQTPSNKVTEKGKYVELRCDPISGHTALYWYRQSLGQGPEFLIYFQGTGAADDSGLPNDRFFAVRPEGSVSTLKIQRTERGDSAVYLCASSGTGVGEAFFGQGTRLTVV.

This clonotype was seen more than once but under ten times. The chain recombines TRBV15 with TRBJ2-7, with a weak D call TRBD2 (5 bases). The CDR3 contains 14 residues. The ends were cut back, 5 bases at V and 3 bases at J, with 14 bases in the middle. CDR1 LNHNV and CDR2 YYDKDF come from the germline V gene (reference sequence). CDR3 coding DNA: TGTGCCACCAGCTCATCGGGGTCTGTCTACGAGCAGTACTTC. This translates into CATSSSGSVYEQYF.

The chain employs TRBV12-3 or TRBV12-4 and TRBJ2-7; 7 bases match TRBD1. V shed 6 bases, J shed 3 bases, and the junction held 5 bases outside the gene matches. The CDR3 has 13 residues. The CDR3 sequence: CASSLGQRYEQYF. The CDR3 region has the DNA TGTGCCAGCAGCTTGGGACAGCGCTACGAGCAGTACTTC.

The chain carries TRBV2 and TRBJ1-2; 9 bases map to TRBD1. V was pared by 3 bases and J by 8 bases, with 10 bases of the junction left unmatched. CDR1 and CDR2 (germline): SNHLY, FYNNEI. This CDR3 comprises 15 residues. The DNA for the CDR3 is TGTGCCAGCAGTGAGACCCGGGACAGGGCTCGGGGCTACACCTTC. As protein: CASSETRDRARGYTF.

The rearrangement joins TRBV24-1 to TRBJ2-1; no definite D call. Trimming took 4 bases from V and 4 from J, leaving 7 bases between them. The germline V gene encodes CDR1 KGHDR and CDR2 SFDVKD. CDR3 length equals 13 residues. CDR3 loop: CATSESWYNEQFF. Here the CDR3 DNA reads TGTGCCACCAGTGAGTCTTGGTACAATGAGCAGTTCTTC.

This clonotype was seen a handful of times. This sequence joins TRBV12-3 or TRBV12-4 and TRBJ2-2, with 8 bases aligning to TRBD1. This CDR3 contains 15 residues. V was pared by 4 bases and J by 0 bases, with 1 base of the junction left unmatched. CDR3 sequence: CASSSQGANTGELFF. The CDR3, as DNA: TGTGCCAGCAGTTCACAGGGGGCGAACACCGGGGAGCTGTTTTTT.

This clonotype was counted a few times. This sequence joins TRBV25-1 and TRBJ2-2; 7 bases agree with TRBD1. The CDR3 extends over 18 amino acids. Trimming at V came to 0 bases and at J to 3 bases, leaving 10 bases not matched to a gene. Germline V gives CDR1 MGHDK, CDR2 SYGVNS. The CDR3 region is CASSEYNDRASDTGELFF. The CDR3 DNA reads as TGTGCCAGCAGTGAATATAACGACAGGGCCTCGGACACCGGGGAGCTGTTTTTT.

The CDR3 spells CASSQWILSLADTQYF. The CDR3 bases are TGTGCCAGCAGCCAGTGGATTTTAAGTTTGGCGGATACGCAGTATTTT. V is TRBV14 and J is TRBJ2-3; no firm D call. The CDR3 contains 16 residues. V lost 3 bases and J 6 bases, leaving 19 bases between the germline ends. The germline V gene has CDR1 SGHDN and CDR2 FVKESK.

In its sample, this clonotype was seen a few times. The chain couples TRBV4-1 to TRBJ2-3; 15 bases map to TRBD2. After removal of 5 bases from V and 4 bases from J, the junction contained 4 bases not matched to a gene. This CDR3 is built from 16 residues. Germline V gives CDR1 MGHRA, CDR2 YSYEKL. The CDR3 bases are TGCGCCAGCAGCTGGACTAGCGGGGGGGCTTCAGATACGCAGTATTTT. Amino acids: CASSWTSGGASDTQYF.

This clonotype occurred many times. The genes are TRBV5-1 and TRBJ2-7, with TRBD2 as a possible D gene (6 bases). The CDR3 extends over 14 amino acids. Germline V gives CDR1 SGHRS, CDR2 YFSETQ. Trimming took 0 bases from V and 1 from J, leaving 8 bases between them. The CDR3, as DNA: TGCGCCAGCAGCTTGGGGGACTGGTCCTACGAGCAGTACTTC. As protein: CASSLGDWSYEQYF.

This rearrangement joins TRBV19 to TRBJ2-5; a weak D match, TRBD1 (6 bases). Per the germline V gene, CDR1 is LNHDA and CDR2 is SQIVND (reference sequence). The CDR3 spans 14 residues. V was clipped by 3 bases and J by 5 bases, with 13 bases between them. The CDR3 region has the DNA TGTGCCAGTAGTATGGAAGGGGGTGGGGAGACCCAGTACTTC. It yields the protein CASSMEGGGETQYF.

This clonotype has more than one count but fewer than ten. The chain is built from TRBV5-4 and TRBJ2-7, with 13 bases fitting TRBD2. CDR3 length: 16 amino acids. Germline CDR1 SGHNT, CDR2 YYREEE (reference sequence). V trimming: 4 bases; J trimming: 3 bases; junction bases outside the gene matches: 7. This CDR3 is CASSPGTSGTGYEQYF. CDR3 sequence (DNA): TGTGCCAGCAGCCCGGGGACTAGCGGGACCGGCTACGAGCAGTACTTC.

The chain has TRBV5-1 and TRBJ2-5; possibly TRBD1 for D (5 bases). Trimming left V 3 bases short and J 7 bases short, with 16 bases between. CDR1 is SGHRS and CDR2 is YFSETQ in the germline V gene. The CDR3 runs to 14 residues. CDR3 sequence: CASSSSLGPATQYF. Written as DNA, the CDR3 is TGCGCCAGCAGCTCAAGCTTGGGGCCAGCGACCCAGTACTTC.

The chain couples TRBV29-1 to TRBJ2-7, with D maybe TRBD2 (5 bases). Germline CDR1 and CDR2: SQVTM and ANQGSEA. CDR3 length: 13 residues. Trimming cost V 4 bases and J 7 bases, with 17 bases left between them. CDR3 nucleotide sequence: TGCAGCGTTGGGACTTCCGGTGGACGTGAGCAGTACTTC. It encodes CSVGTSGGREQYF.

In this sample, this clonotype turned up many times. The chain is built from TRBV27 and TRBJ2-7; tentatively, D is TRBD2 (6 bases). CDR1 MNHEY and CDR2 SMNVEV come from the germline V gene (reference sequence). CDR3 length: 13 amino acids. Trimming took 5 bases from V and 7 from J, leaving 15 bases between them. CDR3 region: CASSPPGRGEQYF. The CDR3 coding sequence is TGTGCCAGCAGTCCCCCCGGCCGGGGGGAGCAGTACTTC.

The chain uses TRBV4-1 and TRBJ2-7, with 10 bases aligning to TRBD1. The CDR3 is 17 amino acids. V shed 1 base and J 1 base; nucleotides not matched to a gene: 7. The germline CDR1 and CDR2 sequences are MGHRA and YSYEKL. The CDR3 spells CASSQVLPGQGSYEQYF. The CDR3 coding sequence is TGCGCCAGCAGCCAAGTCTTACCGGGACAGGGGTCCTACGAGCAGTACTTC.

The chain has TRBV5-1 and TRBJ2-7; D perhaps matches TRBD1 (5 bases). This CDR3 contains 14 residues. Germline V gene data show CDR1 as SGHRS and CDR2 as YFSETQ. V lost 5 bases and J lost 4, with 16 bases in between. The chain's CDR3 is CASSQDSDLYEQYF. The CDR3, as DNA: TGCGCCAGCAGTCAAGACAGTGATCTTTACGAGCAGTACTTC.

This clonotype showed up many times. The chain joins TRBV27 to TRBJ2-3, with 13 bases matching TRBD2. The CDR3 is 14 amino acids. Germline loops: CDR1 MNHEY, CDR2 SMNVEV (reference sequence). J was trimmed by 3 bases and V by 6 bases; bases with no gene match: 0. The CDR3 coding sequence is TGTGCCAGCAGACTAGCGGGAGGGACAGATACGCAGTATTTT. It encodes CASRLAGGTDTQYF.

This clonotype appeared many times. This chain connects TRBV7-8 to TRBJ2-2; 8 nucleotides match TRBD2. After removal of 4 bases from V and 6 bases from J, the junction contained 19 bases not matched to a gene. This CDR3 comprises 19 residues. Germline loops: CDR1 SGHVS, CDR2 FQNEAQ. The CDR3 nucleotides are TGTGCCAGCAGCTCCCCAAGTTGGAGCGGGAGTCGCCCGCCCGGGGAGCTGTTTTTT. It yields the protein CASSSPSWSGSRPPGELFF. The whole variable domain, remainder taken from reference TRBV7-8 and TRBJ2-2, is GAGVSQSPRYKVAKRGQDVALRCDPISGHVSLFWYQQALGQGPEFLTYFQNEAQLDKSGLPSDRFFAERPEGSVSTLKIQRTQQEDSAVYLCASSSPSWSGSRPPGELFFGEGSRLTVL.

This clonotype has only a few counts. Relative to the germline gene, one junction end is altered; a read error may explain this. The chain employs TRBV5-1 and TRBJ1-1, with a possible D match to TRBD1 (5 bases). CDR1 is SGHRS and CDR2 is YFSETQ in the germline V gene. The CDR3 runs 15 residues. CDR3 bases: TGTGCCAGCAGCTTGAGCGGGGGGATGAACACTGAAGCTTTCTTT. This sequence encodes CASSLSGGMNTEAFF.

This clonotype appeared a few times. The chain employs TRBV2 and TRBJ2-1; D is ambiguous. Trimming removed 4 bases from V and 12 bases from J, with 10 bases in between. The CDR3 length is 11 residues. Germline values: CDR1 SNHLY, CDR2 FYNNEI. The CDR3 reads CASSGGEAQFF. The CDR3 nucleotides are TGTGCCAGCAGTGGAGGTGAAGCGCAGTTCTTC.

J is TRBJ1-2 and V is TRBV4-1, with 7 bases fitting TRBD1. Trimming at V came to 3 bases and at J to 5 bases, leaving 6 bases not matched to a gene. The CDR3 is 14 residues long. Germline loops: CDR1 MGHRA, CDR2 YSYEKL. For the CDR3, the DNA is TGCGCCAGCAGCCAGCTACCAGGGGGGTATGGCTACACCTTC. Residues: CASSQLPGGYGYTF.

This clonotype was counted between two and nine times. This sequence joins TRBV12-3 or TRBV12-4 and TRBJ2-1; 8 bases are a match to TRBD2. The V gene end was trimmed by 3 bases and the J gene end by 4 bases; junction bases not matched to a gene: 8. The CDR3 length is 16 residues. Written as DNA, the CDR3 is TGTGCCAGCAGTTTTTCGGTAGCGGGAAGGTACAATGAGCAGTTCTTC. This codes for CASSFSVAGRYNEQFF.

The chain employs TRBV18 and TRBJ2-7; no firm D call. The CDR3 spans 13 residues. Germline values: CDR1 KGHSH, CDR2 LQKENI. V was cut by 3 bases and J by 11 bases, with 17 bases left in between. CDR3 sequence (DNA): TGTGCCAGCTCACCGACCCAGGAAGACCCGAAGTACTTC. This gives the protein CASSPTQEDPKYF. Variable domain in full (rest from reference TRBV18 and TRBJ2-7): NAGVMQNPRHLVRRRGQEARLRCSPMKGHSHVYWYRQLPEEGLKFMVYLQKENIIDESGMPKERFSAEFPKEGPSILRIQQVVRGDSAAYFCASSPTQEDPKYFGPGTRLTVT.

This chain joins TRBV30 and TRBJ1-6; TRBD1 agrees at 9 bases. CDR3 length: 15 amino acids. Germline values: CDR1 GTSNPN, CDR2 SVGIG (reference sequence). V shed 4 bases, J shed 6 bases, and the junction held 7 bases outside the gene matches. CDR3 residues: CAWIPSDRGNSPLHF. The CDR3 coding sequence is TGTGCCTGGATACCCTCGGACAGGGGTAATTCACCCCTCCACTTT.

This clonotype was seen a few times. The chain links TRBV28 to TRBJ2-5; tentatively, D is TRBD1 (6 bases). The CDR3 length is 16 residues. Trimming took 6 bases from V and 1 from J, leaving 18 bases between them. Germline V gives CDR1 MDHEN, CDR2 SYDVKM. The CDR3 region is CASSLNRARPQETQYF. The CDR3 DNA follows: TGTGCCAGCAGCCTGAACAGGGCGAGACCCCAAGAGACCCAGTACTTC.

This clonotype appeared many times. This chain links TRBV5-1 with TRBJ2-7; TRBD1 agrees at 8 bases. CDR3 length: 15 residues. Germline values: CDR1 SGHRS, CDR2 YFSETQ. J was trimmed by 1 base and V by 0 bases; bases with no gene match: 3. CDR3 DNA: TGCGCCAGCAGCTTGGAAGGGACAGGATCCTACGAGCAGTACTTC. It yields the protein CASSLEGTGSYEQYF.